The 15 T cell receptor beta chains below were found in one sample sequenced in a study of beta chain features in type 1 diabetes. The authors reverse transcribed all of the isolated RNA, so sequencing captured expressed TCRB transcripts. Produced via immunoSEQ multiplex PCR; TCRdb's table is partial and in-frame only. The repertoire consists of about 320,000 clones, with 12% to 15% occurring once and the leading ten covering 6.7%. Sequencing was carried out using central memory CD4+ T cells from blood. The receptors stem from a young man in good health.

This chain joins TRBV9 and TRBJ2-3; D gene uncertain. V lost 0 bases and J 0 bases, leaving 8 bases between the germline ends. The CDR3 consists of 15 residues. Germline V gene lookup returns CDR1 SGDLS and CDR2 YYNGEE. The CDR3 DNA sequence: TGTGCCAGCAGCGTAGCTGGAGCTAGCACAGATACGCAGTATTTT. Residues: CASSVAGASTDTQYF.

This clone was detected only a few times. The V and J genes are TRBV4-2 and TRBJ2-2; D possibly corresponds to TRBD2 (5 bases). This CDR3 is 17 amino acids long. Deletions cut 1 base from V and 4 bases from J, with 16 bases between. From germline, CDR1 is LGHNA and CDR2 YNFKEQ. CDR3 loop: CASSQGVSGDRTGELFF. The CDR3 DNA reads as TGTGCCAGCAGCCAAGGCGTCAGCGGAGACCGCACCGGGGAGCTGTTTTTT.

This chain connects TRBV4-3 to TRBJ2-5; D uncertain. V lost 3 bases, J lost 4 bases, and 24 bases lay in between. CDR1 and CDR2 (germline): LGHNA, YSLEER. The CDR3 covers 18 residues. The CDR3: CASSHAVRGRRRVETQYF. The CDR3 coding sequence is TGCGCCAGCAGCCACGCCGTTCGTGGGCGCAGAAGAGTAGAGACCCAGTACTTC.

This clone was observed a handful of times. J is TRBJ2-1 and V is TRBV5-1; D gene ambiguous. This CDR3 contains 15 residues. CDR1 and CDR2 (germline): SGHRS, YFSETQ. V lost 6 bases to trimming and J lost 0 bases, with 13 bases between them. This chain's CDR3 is CASMDPPGSYNEQFF. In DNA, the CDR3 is TGCGCCAGCATGGACCCACCGGGCTCCTACAATGAGCAGTTCTTC.

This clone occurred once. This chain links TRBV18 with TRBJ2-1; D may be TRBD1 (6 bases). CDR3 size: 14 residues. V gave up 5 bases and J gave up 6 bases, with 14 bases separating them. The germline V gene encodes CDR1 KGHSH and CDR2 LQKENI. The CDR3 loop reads CASSSLQGINEQFF. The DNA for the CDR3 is TGTGCCAGCTCATCTTTACAGGGTATCAATGAGCAGTTCTTC.

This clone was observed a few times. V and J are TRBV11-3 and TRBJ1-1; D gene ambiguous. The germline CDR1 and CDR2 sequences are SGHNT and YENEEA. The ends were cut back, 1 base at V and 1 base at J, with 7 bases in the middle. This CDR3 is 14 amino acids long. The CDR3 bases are TGTGCCAGCAGCTTAGTGGAGGGGAACACTGAAGCTTTCTTT. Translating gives CASSLVEGNTEAFF.

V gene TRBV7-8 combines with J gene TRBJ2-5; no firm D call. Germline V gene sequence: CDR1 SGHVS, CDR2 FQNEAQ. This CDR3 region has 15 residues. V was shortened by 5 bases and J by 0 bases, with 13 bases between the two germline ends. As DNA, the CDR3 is TGTGCCAGCAGCCAGGAGAGTTTGTACCAAGAGACCCAGTACTTC. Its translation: CASSQESLYQETQYF.

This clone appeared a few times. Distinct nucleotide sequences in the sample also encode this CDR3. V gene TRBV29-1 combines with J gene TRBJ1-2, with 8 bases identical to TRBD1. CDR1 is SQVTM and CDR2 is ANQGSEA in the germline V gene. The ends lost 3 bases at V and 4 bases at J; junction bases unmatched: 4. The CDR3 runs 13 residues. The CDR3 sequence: CSVDPGQGYGYTF. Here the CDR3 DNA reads TGCAGCGTTGACCCCGGACAGGGCTATGGCTACACCTTC.

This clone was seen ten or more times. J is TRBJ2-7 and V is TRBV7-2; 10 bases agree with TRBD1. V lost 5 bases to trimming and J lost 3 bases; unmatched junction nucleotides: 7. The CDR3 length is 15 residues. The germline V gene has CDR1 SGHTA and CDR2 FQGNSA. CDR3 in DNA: TGTGCCAGCAGCGCAGGGACAGGGGAGTTCTACGAGCAGTACGTC. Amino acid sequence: CASSAGTGEFYEQYV.

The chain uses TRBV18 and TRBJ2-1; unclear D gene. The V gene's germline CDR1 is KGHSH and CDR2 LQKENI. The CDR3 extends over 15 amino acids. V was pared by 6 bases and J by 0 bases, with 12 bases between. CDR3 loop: CASSPSVSSYNEQFF. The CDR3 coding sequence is TGTGCCAGCTCCCCATCCGTGAGCTCCTACAATGAGCAGTTCTTC.

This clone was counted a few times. CDR3 nucleotides: TGTGCCAGCCGGGAGGTCAGCTACACCTTC. Translated, it gives CASREVSYTF. This chain links TRBV10-3 with TRBJ1-2; D gene uncertain. In germline, CDR1 is ENHRY, CDR2 SYGVKD. Trimming pared 10 bases from V and 9 bases from J, leaving 12 bases between. The CDR3 length is 10 residues.

CDR3 residues: CASGLVLTAGERGAEQFF. DNA of the CDR3: TGTGCTAGTGGTTTGGTACTGACCGCCGGGGAGCGGGGGGCTGAGCAGTTCTTC. The chain is built from TRBV12-5 and TRBJ2-1, with TRBD2 identical over 9 bases. J lost 9 bases, V lost 0 bases, and 15 bases had no gene match. CDR3 length equals 18 residues. Germline CDR1 reads LGHNT; CDR2 reads FRNRAP. The variable domain in full, completed from reference TRBV12-5 and TRBJ2-1, reads DARVTQTPRHKVTEMGQEVTMRCQPILGHNTVFWYRQTMMQGLELLAYFRNRAPLDDSGMPKDRFSAEMPDATLATLKIQPSEPRDSAVYFCASGLVLTAGERGAEQFFGPGTRLTVL.

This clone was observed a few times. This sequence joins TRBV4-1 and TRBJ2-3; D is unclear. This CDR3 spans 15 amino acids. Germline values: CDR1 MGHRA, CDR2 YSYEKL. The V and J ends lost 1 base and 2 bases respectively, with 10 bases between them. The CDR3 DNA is TGCGCCAGCAGCCAAGGTCTGCCCTTCACAGATACGCAGTATTTT. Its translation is CASSQGLPFTDTQYF.

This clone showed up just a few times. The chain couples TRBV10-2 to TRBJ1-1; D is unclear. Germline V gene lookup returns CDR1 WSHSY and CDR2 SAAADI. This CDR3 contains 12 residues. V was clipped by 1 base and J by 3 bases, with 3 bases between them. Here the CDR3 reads CASSELYTEAFF. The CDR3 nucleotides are TGCGCCAGCAGTGAGTTGTACACTGAAGCTTTCTTT.

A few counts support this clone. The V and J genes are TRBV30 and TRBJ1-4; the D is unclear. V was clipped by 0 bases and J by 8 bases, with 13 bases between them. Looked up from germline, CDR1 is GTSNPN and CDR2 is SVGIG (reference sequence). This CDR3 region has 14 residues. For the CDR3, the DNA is TGTGCCTGGAGTGTCACGGGGATAGGAGAAAAACTGTTTTTT. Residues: CAWSVTGIGEKLFF. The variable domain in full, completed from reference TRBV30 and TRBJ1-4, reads SQTIHQWPATLVQPVGSPLSLECTVEGTSNPNLYWYRQAAGRGLQLLFYSVGIGQISSEVPQNLSASRPQDRQFILSSKKLLLSDSGFYLCAWSVTGIGEKLFFGSGTQLSVL.